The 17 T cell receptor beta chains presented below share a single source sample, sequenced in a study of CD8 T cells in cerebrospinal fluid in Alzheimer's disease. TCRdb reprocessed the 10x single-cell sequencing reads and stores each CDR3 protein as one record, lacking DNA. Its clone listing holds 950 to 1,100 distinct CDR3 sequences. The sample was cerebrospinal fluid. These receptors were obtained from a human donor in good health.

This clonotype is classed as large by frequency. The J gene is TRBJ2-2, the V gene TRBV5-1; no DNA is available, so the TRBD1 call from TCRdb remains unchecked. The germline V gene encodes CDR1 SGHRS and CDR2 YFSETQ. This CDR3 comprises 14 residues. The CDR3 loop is CASKGAVNTGELFF.

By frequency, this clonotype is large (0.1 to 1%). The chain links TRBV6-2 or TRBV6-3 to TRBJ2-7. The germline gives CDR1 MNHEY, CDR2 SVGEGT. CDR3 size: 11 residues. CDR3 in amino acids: CASGVSYEQYF.

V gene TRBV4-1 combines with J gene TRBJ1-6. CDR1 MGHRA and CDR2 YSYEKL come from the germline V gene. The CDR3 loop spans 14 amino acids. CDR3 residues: CASSQDRGNSPLHF.

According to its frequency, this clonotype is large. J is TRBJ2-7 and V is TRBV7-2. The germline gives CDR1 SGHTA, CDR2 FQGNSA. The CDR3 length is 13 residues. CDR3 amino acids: CASSLVVPYEQYF.

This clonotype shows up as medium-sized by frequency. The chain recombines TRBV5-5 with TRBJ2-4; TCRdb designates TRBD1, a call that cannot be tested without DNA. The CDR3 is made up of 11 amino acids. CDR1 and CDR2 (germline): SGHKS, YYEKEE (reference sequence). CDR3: CASSEISREYF.

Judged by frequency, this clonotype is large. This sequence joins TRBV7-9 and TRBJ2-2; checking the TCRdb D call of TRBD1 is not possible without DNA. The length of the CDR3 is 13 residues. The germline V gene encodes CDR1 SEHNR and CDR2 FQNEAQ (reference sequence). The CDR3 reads CASEGANTGELFF. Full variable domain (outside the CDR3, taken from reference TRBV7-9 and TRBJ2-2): DTGVSQNPRHKITKRGQNVTFRCDPISEHNRLYWYRQTLGQGPEFLTYFQNEAQLEKSRLLSDRFSAERPKGSFSTLEIQRTEQGDSAMYLCASEGANTGELFFGEGSRLTVL.

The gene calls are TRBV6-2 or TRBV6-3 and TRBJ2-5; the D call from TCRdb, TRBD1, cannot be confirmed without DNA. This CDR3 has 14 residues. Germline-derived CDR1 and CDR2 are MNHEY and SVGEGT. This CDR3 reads CASSYQGTLETQYF.

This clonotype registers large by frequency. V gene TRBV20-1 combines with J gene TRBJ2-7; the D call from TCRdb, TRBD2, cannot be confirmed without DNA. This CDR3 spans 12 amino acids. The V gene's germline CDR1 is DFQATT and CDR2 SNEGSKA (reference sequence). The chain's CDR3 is CSAAGTRAEQYF.

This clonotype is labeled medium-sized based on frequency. The CDR3 loop reads CASSRGNTIYF. The chain combines TRBV9 with TRBJ1-3. CDR3 length: 11 residues. CDR1 is SGDLS and CDR2 is YYNGEE in the germline V gene.

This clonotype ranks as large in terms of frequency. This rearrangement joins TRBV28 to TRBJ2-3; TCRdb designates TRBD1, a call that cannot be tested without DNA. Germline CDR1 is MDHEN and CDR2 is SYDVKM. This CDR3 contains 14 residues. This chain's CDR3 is CATIPGGSTDTQYF.

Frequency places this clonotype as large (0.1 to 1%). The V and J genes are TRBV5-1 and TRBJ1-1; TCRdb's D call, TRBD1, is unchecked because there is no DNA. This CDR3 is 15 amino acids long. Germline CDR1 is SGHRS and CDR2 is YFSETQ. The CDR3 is CASSSQGGRNTEAFF. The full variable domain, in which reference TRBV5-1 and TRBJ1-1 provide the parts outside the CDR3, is KAGVTQTPRYLIKTRGQQVTLSCSPISGHRSVSWYQQTPGQGLQFLFEYFSETQRNKGNFPGRFSGRQFSNSRSEMNVSTLELGDSALYLCASSSQGGRNTEAFFGQGTRLTVV.

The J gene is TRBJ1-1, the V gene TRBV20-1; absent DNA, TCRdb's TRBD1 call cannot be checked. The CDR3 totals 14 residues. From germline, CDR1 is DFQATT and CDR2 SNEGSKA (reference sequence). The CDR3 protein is CSASLGHWNTEAFF.

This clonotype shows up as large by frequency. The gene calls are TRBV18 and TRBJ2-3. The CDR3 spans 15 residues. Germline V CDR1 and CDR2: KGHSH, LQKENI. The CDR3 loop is CASSPSGWGTDTQYF.

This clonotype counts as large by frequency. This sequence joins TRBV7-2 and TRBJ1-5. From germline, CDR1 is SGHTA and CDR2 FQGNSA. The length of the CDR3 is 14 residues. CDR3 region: CASSLLSFNQPQHF.

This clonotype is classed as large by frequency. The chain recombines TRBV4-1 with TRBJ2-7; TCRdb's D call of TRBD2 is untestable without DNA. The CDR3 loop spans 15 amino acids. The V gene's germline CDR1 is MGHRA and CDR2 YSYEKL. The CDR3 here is CASSLTERASYEQYF.

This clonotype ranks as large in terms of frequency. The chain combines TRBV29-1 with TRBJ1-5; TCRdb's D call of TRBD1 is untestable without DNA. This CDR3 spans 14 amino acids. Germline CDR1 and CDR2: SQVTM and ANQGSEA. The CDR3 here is CSVGLGAWGQPQHF. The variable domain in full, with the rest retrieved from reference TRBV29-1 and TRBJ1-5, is SAVISQKPSRDICQRGTSLTIQCQVDSQVTMMFWYRQQPGQSLTLIATANQGSEATYESGFVIDKFPISRPNLTFSTLTVSNMSPEDSSIYLCSVGLGAWGQPQHFGDGTRLSIL.

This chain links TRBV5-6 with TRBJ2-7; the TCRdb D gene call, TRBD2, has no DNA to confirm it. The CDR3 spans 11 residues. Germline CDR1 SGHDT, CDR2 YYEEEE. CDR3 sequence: CASSGPREQYF.